Listed below are T cell receptor beta chains from one sample, sequenced in a study of identical twins' blood T cells. Using its own MiXCR run on the 5' RACE reads, TCRdb lists one record per CDR3 protein. The data contain 350,000 to 400,000 distinct CDR3 sequences, around 30% of them singletons. The specimen was PBMCs. All receptors come from a woman between 18 and 49 years old in good health. The CDR3 runs from the conserved cysteine through the conserved F or W. D genes are given only for firm matches. Clone sizes are given selectively: once, few, many, or a class where the clone is expanded.

clone_size j_call d_call v_call cdr3_aa cdr3_nt
few TRBJ1-1 TRBD1 TRBV7-9 CASSSGQGVTEAFF TGTGCCAGCAGCTCCGGACAGGGGGTTACTGAAGCTTTCTTT
- TRBJ2-1 - TRBV19 CASNRSQVGNEQFF TGTGCCAGTAATCGGAGCCAGGTAGGAAATGAGCAGTTCTTC
- TRBJ1-3 TRBD1 TRBV10-3 CAISQGAAGGNTIYF TGTGCCATCAGCCAGGGGGCCGCTGGAGGAAACACCATATATTTT
few TRBJ2-6 - TRBV6-2/TRBV6-3 CASGDRSSGANVLTF TGTGCCAGCGGAGACCGGAGCTCTGGGGCCAACGTCCTGACTTTC
few TRBJ1-1 - TRBV12-3/TRBV12-4 CATREFPRAEAFF TGTGCCACCCGGGAATTCCCGCGAGCTGAAGCTTTCTTT
- TRBJ2-1 TRBD2 TRBV14 CASSQDFSGLVNHEQFF TGTGCCAGCAGCCAAGACTTTTCAGGACTAGTCAACCATGAGCAGTTCTTC
many TRBJ2-5 - TRBV4-1 CASSQRPYGTQETQYF TGCGCCAGCAGCCAACGACCCTATGGGACGCAAGAGACCCAGTACTTC
many TRBJ2-3 TRBD2 TRBV20-1 CSARLAASTDTQYF TGCAGTGCTCGGCTAGCGGCTAGCACAGATACGCAGTATTTT
many TRBJ2-2 - TRBV6-6 CASSRENTGELFF TGTGCCAGCAGTCGCGAGAACACCGGGGAGCTGTTTTTT
few TRBJ1-1 - TRBV29-1 CSVEDKGRAFF TGCAGCGTTGAAGATAAGGGGAGAGCTTTCTTT
- TRBJ2-2 TRBD2 TRBV4-3 CASNLGLDFGELFF TGCGCCAGCAACCTCGGACTAGATTTCGGGGAGCTGTTTTTT
- TRBJ1-4 - TRBV11-2 CASSLLPFATNEKLFF TGTGCCAGCAGCCTTCTACCCTTTGCAACTAATGAAAAACTGTTTTTT
- TRBJ1-5 - TRBV19 CASSIVGQGGNQPQHF TGTGCCAGTAGTATAGTAGGCCAGGGTGGCAATCAGCCCCAGCATTTT
- TRBJ1-5 - TRBV25-1 CASSESGGSGANQPQHF TGTGCCAGCAGTGAATCGGGGGGGTCAGGCGCGAATCAGCCCCAGCATTTT
- TRBJ1-1 - TRBV2 CARSGQSLFMNTEAFF TGTGCCAGAAGTGGACAGTCCTTATTCATGAACACTGAAGCTTTCTTT
few TRBJ1-5 TRBD1 TRBV6-2/TRBV6-3 CASSYSTGTGGGQPQHF TGTGCCAGCAGTTACTCTACCGGGACAGGGGGCGGTCAGCCCCAGCATTTT
- TRBJ1-5 - TRBV10-3 CATSEGYNQPQHF TGTGCCACCTCGGAGGGATACAATCAGCCCCAGCATTTT
once TRBJ2-1 - TRBV7-2 CASSLESAGRGEQFF TGTGCCAGCAGCTTAGAGTCGGCGGGGCGAGGTGAGCAGTTCTTC
few TRBJ1-2 - TRBV30 CAWRTAGSYGYTF TGTGCCTGGAGAACAGCGGGGAGCTATGGCTACACCTTC
few TRBJ1-2 TRBD1 TRBV29-1 CSLSGTGNGYTF TGCAGCCTCTCCGGGACAGGGAATGGCTACACCTTC
few TRBJ2-2 - TRBV4-3 CASSQRLTHANTGELFF TGCGCCAGCAGCCAAAGGTTGACTCACGCGAACACCGGGGAGCTGTTTTTT
- TRBJ2-3 - TRBV20-1 CSASRGDTQYF TGCAGTGCTAGTCGGGGAGATACGCAGTATTTT
- TRBJ2-7 TRBD2 TRBV6-1 CASSVGGGVYEQYF TGTGCCAGCAGTGTTGGCGGGGGGGTCTACGAGCAGTACTTC
- TRBJ1-2 - TRBV6-5 CASSSTTGPGDGYTF TGTGCCAGCAGTTCCACGACAGGCCCTGGGGATGGCTACACCTTC
few TRBJ1-5 TRBD1 TRBV9 CASSVGQGSEPQHF TGTGCCAGCAGCGTCGGACAGGGCTCTGAGCCCCAGCATTTT